These 14 T cell receptor beta chains share one sample of origin, sequenced in a study of CD8+CD57+ T cells in acquired aplastic anemia. By flow cytometry, patients selected for sequencing had shown an expansion of CD8+CD57+ cells. According to the study, genomic DNA was the template for TCR beta VDJ and CDR3 profiling. TCRdb re-called the reads with MiXCR, one entry per CDR3 protein. The sample holds approximately 220,000 distinct CDR3 sequences, about 44% seen once. The source material was sorted CD4+, CD8+, or CD8+CD57+ T cells (not recorded which) from PBMCs. These TCRs come from a human donor with aplastic anemia.

This CDR3 reads CATSDRRTSLYSNQPQHF. The CDR3 DNA reads TGTGCCACCAGTGACCGGAGGACAAGCCTTTATAGCAATCAGCCCCAGCATTTT. The chain recombines TRBV24-1 with TRBJ1-5, with a tentative D call TRBD1 (5 bases). Trimming stripped 4 bases from V and 0 bases from J, with 18 bases between. This CDR3 has 18 amino acids. Germline assignment: CDR1 KGHDR and CDR2 SFDVKD.

The rearrangement links TRBV2 to TRBJ1-6; D possibly corresponds to TRBD1 (5 bases). V lost 6 bases to trimming and J lost 7 bases, with 16 bases between them. The CDR3 is 15 amino acids. Per the germline V gene, CDR1 is SNHLY and CDR2 is FYNNEI. The CDR3 is CASRAGNWENSPLHF. The CDR3 DNA is TGTGCCAGCAGGGCAGGGAATTGGGAAAATTCACCCCTCCACTTT.

The V gene is TRBV12-3 or TRBV12-4, the J gene TRBJ2-1; D gene unclear. The CDR3 is 12 residues long. With 4 bases removed from V and 10 bases from J, the gap between germline ends came to 11 bases. CDR3 bases: TGTGCCAGCAGTTCCCCATTCAAGGAGCAGTTCTTC. This codes for CASSSPFKEQFF.

V gene TRBV6-5 combines with J gene TRBJ2-3; TRBD1 aligns across 9 bases. Per the germline V gene, CDR1 is MNHEY and CDR2 is SVGAGI. Trimming cost V 8 bases and J 6 bases; bases outside gene matches: 9. CDR3 length: 14 amino acids. CDR3 in DNA: TGTGCCAGCGGTCTCACAGGGGGCGCCGATACGCAGTATTTT. Encoded protein: CASGLTGGADTQYF.

This clonotype occurred once. The rearrangement links TRBV9 to TRBJ1-6; D perhaps matches TRBD1 (5 bases). CDR3 size: 15 residues. Germline CDR1 and CDR2: SGDLS and YYNGEE. The V end lost 4 bases, the J end lost 8 bases, and 16 bases lay between the germline ends. The CDR3 nucleotides are TGTGCCAGCAGCCAAGATGGTGACAGTTATTCACCCCTCCACTTT. It specifies CASSQDGDSYSPLHF.

A word on this clonotype: A much larger clone differs from this one at a single base, so this may be a read error. The rearrangement uses TRBV5-1 and TRBJ2-7; TRBD2 matches 7 bases. Germline V gene lookup returns CDR1 SGHRS and CDR2 YFSETQ. Trimming removed 6 bases from V and 7 bases from J; junction bases left unmatched: 16. The CDR3 loop spans 15 amino acids. The CDR3 sequence is CASTLAESSYNEQYF. CDR3 bases: TGCGCCAGCACCCTAGCGGAGAGCTCCTACAATGAGCAGTACTTC. The full variable domain, rest sourced from reference TRBV5-1 and TRBJ2-7, is KAGVTQTPRYLIKTRGQQVTLSCSPISGHRSVSWYQQTPGQGLQFLFEYFSETQRNKGNFPGRFSGRQFSNSRSEMNVSTLELGDSALYLCASTLAESSYNEQYFGPGTRLTVT.

Ten or more counts support this clonotype. V and J are TRBV15 and TRBJ2-1; 9 bases are shared with TRBD2. The CDR3 extends over 16 amino acids. After removal of 5 bases from V and 5 bases from J, the junction contained 10 bases not matched to a gene. From germline, CDR1 is LNHNV and CDR2 YYDKDF (reference sequence). The CDR3 DNA reads as TGTGCCACCAGCCCCCGGGCTAGCGGGGATGACAATGAGCAGTTCTTC. This translates into CATSPRASGDDNEQFF. The variable domain in full, completed from reference TRBV15 and TRBJ2-1, reads DAMVIQNPRYQVTQFGKPVTLSCSQTLNHNVMYWYQQKSSQAPKLLFHYYDKDFNNEADTPDNFQSRRPNTSFCFLDIRSPGLGDTAMYLCATSPRASGDDNEQFFGPGTRLTVL.

This clonotype was counted at least ten times. This chain uses TRBV6-1 with TRBJ2-1; D is unresolved. The CDR3 spans 12 residues. Germline CDR1 reads MNHNS; CDR2 reads SASEGT. Between the trimmed V and J ends, which lost 1 base and 6 bases, there was a span of 4 bases. The CDR3 nucleotides are TGTGCCAGCAGTGAAGGTAGCAATGAGCAGTTCTTC. Protein sequence: CASSEGSNEQFF.

This clonotype was counted at least ten times. V usage is TRBV7-9 and J usage is TRBJ1-3, with D unresolved. Trimming cost V 8 bases and J 6 bases, with 5 bases left between them. Germline CDR1 SEHNR, CDR2 FQNEAQ (reference sequence). This CDR3 has 10 residues. CDR3 in amino acids: CASVENTIYF. The DNA of the CDR3 is TGTGCCAGCGTGGAAAACACCATATATTTT.

This clonotype was seen many times. The V and J genes are TRBV7-9 and TRBJ1-2; possible D gene TRBD1, 5 bases. The germline V and J ends were trimmed by 5 bases and 4 bases, with 17 bases remaining between them. CDR1 SEHNR and CDR2 FQNEAQ come from the germline V gene (reference sequence). CDR3 length: 15 residues. CDR3: CASSVPRVQVYGYTF. CDR3 in DNA: TGTGCCAGCAGCGTTCCCAGGGTGCAGGTCTATGGCTACACCTTC.

The chain uses TRBV5-1 and TRBJ2-5; the match to TRBD2 covers 7 bases. V shed 4 bases and J 7 bases; nucleotides not matched to a gene: 13. The CDR3 is made up of 15 amino acids. CDR1 and CDR2 from the germline V gene are SGHRS and YFSETQ. The CDR3 loop reads CASSPTSVLLGTQYF. CDR3 nucleotide sequence: TGCGCCAGCAGCCCTACTAGCGTCCTACTGGGGACCCAGTACTTC.

The sample holds many counts of this clonotype. The CDR3 region is CAIRERIQGDTEAFF. The CDR3 nucleotides are TGTGCCATCAGAGAAAGGATACAGGGGGACACTGAAGCTTTCTTT. This rearrangement joins TRBV10-3 to TRBJ1-1, with 8 bases matching TRBD1. This CDR3 is 15 amino acids long. Looked up from germline, CDR1 is ENHRY and CDR2 is SYGVKD. Losses at the gene ends were 6 bases for V and 3 bases for J; bases not matched to a gene: 9.

This clonotype was seen a handful of times. The chain couples TRBV27 to TRBJ2-3; D is undetermined. V dropped 3 bases and J dropped 0 bases, with 10 bases sitting between them. The CDR3 extends over 15 amino acids. The germline CDR1 and CDR2 sequences are MNHEY and SMNVEV (reference sequence). For the CDR3, the DNA is TGTGCCAGCAGTTTCGGCGGAAGGAGCACAGATACGCAGTATTTT. As protein: CASSFGGRSTDTQYF.

Only a few counts were recorded for this clonotype. The chain uses TRBV24-1 and TRBJ1-2; D perhaps matches TRBD1 (5 bases). Trimming stripped 6 bases from V and 8 bases from J, with 21 bases between. The germline CDR1 and CDR2 sequences are KGHDR and SFDVKD. This CDR3 contains 15 residues. CDR3 sequence reads: CATSFLRGHHAGYTF. The DNA of the CDR3 is TGTGCCACCAGTTTCTTACGGGGCCATCACGCCGGCTACACCTTC.